A selection of T cell receptor beta chains follows, all from one sample in a study of blood T cells in healthy people across ages. TCRdb reprocessed the 5' RACE reads via MiXCR and lists one record per CDR3 protein. The data show approximately 820,000 distinct CDR3 sequences, with 44% seen just once and roughly a fifth held by the top ten. Sequenced: blood. The receptors derive from a man in his 60s in good health. Both conserved end residues are trimmed from each CDR3.

j_call v_call cdr3_aa
TRBJ2-3 TRBV2 ASRGGYTDTQY
TRBJ2-1 TRBV5-6 ASSTKQGDEQF
TRBJ2-1 TRBV20-1 SATSGGSSYNEQF
TRBJ2-1 TRBV9 ASSVEAGWLYNEQF
TRBJ2-7 TRBV20-1 SASLAVSSYEQY
TRBJ2-2 TRBV6-2/TRBV6-3 ASSSSGGGELF
TRBJ2-1 TRBV24-1 ATSDLTGNYNEQF
TRBJ2-2 TRBV20-1 SVGRGAPGELF
TRBJ2-1 TRBV9 ASSPTTGGLWEQF
TRBJ2-3 TRBV7-9 ASRGVRRTDTQY
TRBJ2-7 TRBV10-3 AIGTGDTYEQY
TRBJ2-5 TRBV6-6 ASSYLAIEETQY
TRBJ2-2 TRBV5-1 ASSFRTREAGELF
TRBJ2-3 TRBV7-2 ASSFGGRVTDTQY
TRBJ1-1 TRBV6-2/TRBV6-3 ASETGGGTEAF
TRBJ2-7 TRBV7-6 ASSSRAGSYEQY
- TRBV20-1 SAPLGAGGQETQY
TRBJ2-7 TRBV6-1 ASSEIQGSYEQY
TRBJ1-2 TRBV30 AWGGQLPYGYT
TRBJ2-6 TRBV5-1 ASSLEGTDRSGANVLT
TRBJ2-5 TRBV28 ASSLPTGIQETQY
TRBJ2-1 TRBV5-1 ASSSSPSYNEQF
TRBJ2-5 TRBV24-1 APSSREETQY
TRBJ2-5 TRBV7-2 ASSPRGGGGETQY
TRBJ2-1 TRBV20-1 SARAPYRGHEQF
- TRBV24-1 ATSDNRGGVETQY
TRBJ2-1 TRBV5-1 ASRIMSGGGTNEQF
TRBJ2-2 TRBV7-7 ASSPRLAGGPGTGELF
TRBJ1-1 TRBV18 ASSYIPGQGGTEAF
- TRBV5-6 ASSQWTPIFYNEQY
TRBJ2-2 TRBV5-4 ASSPGQDTGELF
TRBJ2-5 TRBV29-1 SAPVGGGQETQY
TRBJ2-1 TRBV29-1 SATGLSGPSYNEQF
TRBJ2-7 TRBV6-1 ASSEPGTASYEQY
TRBJ1-2 TRBV20-1 SAIVIADGYT
- TRBV18 ASSPAGSGNEQY
TRBJ2-5 TRBV12-3/TRBV12-4 ASSPQLANKETQY
TRBJ2-7 TRBV20-1 SARDFSAGGRSVGGETQY
TRBJ2-4 TRBV6-1 ASSERLVGGVTKNIQY
TRBJ1-5 TRBV18 ASSQGFDNQPQH
TRBJ2-3 TRBV29-1 SGDGQGTDTQY
TRBJ1-2 TRBV7-2 ASTELGVVYGYT
TRBJ2-1 TRBV6-2/TRBV6-3 ASSYWTGSYNEQF
TRBJ1-6 TRBV11-2 ASSLAGTFPSPLH
TRBJ2-2 TRBV7-9 ASSSTLNTGELF
TRBJ2-1 TRBV7-2 ASSSQRETQF
TRBJ1-2 TRBV7-9 ASSLTAGTGDGYT
TRBJ1-2 TRBV5-1 ASSPGDNYGYT
TRBJ2-7 TRBV7-2 AGSLVRGTYEQY
TRBJ2-5 TRBV6-2/TRBV6-3 ASSYVLLGQEQETQY
TRBJ2-7 TRBV19 ASSSGGGYEQY